Each of the 27 T cell receptor beta chains below was sequenced from the same sample in a study of T-cell memory formation after mild COVID-19. TCRdb re-called the 5' RACE reads through MiXCR, storing one row per CDR3 protein. Here the sample spans more than 80,000 distinct CDR3 sequences, about a sixth being singletons. Sequenced input: PBMCs or a T cell subset sorted from them (not recorded which). The source is an adult woman who had mild COVID-19 (a few samples of this study predate the infection). Cell type and time point are not known.

This clonotype was detected only a few times. DNA for the CDR3: TGTGCCAGCAGCTTAGCGAGAGACACCGTCCTAGGAGCTTTCTTT. Its translation is CASSLARDTVLGAFF. This rearrangement joins TRBV7-6 to TRBJ1-1; D uncertain. Trimming pared 0 bases from V and 10 bases from J, leaving 18 bases between. CDR3 size: 15 residues. Looked up from germline, CDR1 is SGHVS and CDR2 is FNYEAQ.

This clonotype came up a few times. The V gene is TRBV7-6, the J gene TRBJ1-4; D perhaps matches TRBD1 (5 bases). Trimming cost V 1 base and J 7 bases, with 16 bases left between them. The CDR3 length is 16 residues. CDR1 is SGHVS, CDR2 FNYEAQ, per germline. Written as DNA, the CDR3 is TGTGCCAGCAGCTTAGGGGACGCTCAAGGCCGTGAAAAACTGTTTTTT. Encoded protein: CASSLGDAQGREKLFF.

This chain connects TRBV4-3 to TRBJ2-2; TRBD2 agrees at 13 bases. Germline V lookup: CDR1 LGHNA, CDR2 YSLEER. Trimming took 4 bases from V and 9 from J; bases not matched to a gene: 2. The CDR3 length is 14 residues. CDR3 nucleotides: TGCGCCAGCAGCCGGACTAGCGGGAGCTGGGAGCTGTTTTTT. Protein sequence: CASSRTSGSWELFF.

This clonotype was detected only a few times. This chain links TRBV5-1 with TRBJ1-1; the D gene is possibly TRBD1 (5 bases). The CDR3 loop spans 14 amino acids. Germline CDR1 is SGHRS and CDR2 is YFSETQ. The germline V and J ends were trimmed by 4 bases and 10 bases, with 20 bases remaining between them. CDR3 nucleotide sequence: TGCGCCAGCAGCCCAGAAGGACACCCTAATAGAGCTTTCTTT. It translates to CASSPEGHPNRAFF.

The chain employs TRBV20-1 and TRBJ2-7, with D unclear. Deletions cut 6 bases from V and 0 bases from J, with 15 bases between. This CDR3 comprises 14 residues. Germline assignment: CDR1 DFQATT and CDR2 SNEGSKA (reference sequence). CDR3 DNA sequence: TGCAGTGCCGAGGACCTCCACAACTCCTACGAGCAGTACTTC. Translation: CSAEDLHNSYEQYF.

This clonotype has just a few counts. The chain joins TRBV4-1 to TRBJ2-7, with 8 positions matching TRBD2. V lost 1 base to trimming and J lost 7 bases; unmatched junction nucleotides: 12. Per the germline V gene, CDR1 is MGHRA and CDR2 is YSYEKL. The CDR3 runs 16 residues. CDR3 bases: TGCGCCAGCAGCCAAGCATCCCCTAGCGGGTTGCGGGAGCAGTACTTC. Translating it yields CASSQASPSGLREQYF.

V usage is TRBV12-3 or TRBV12-4 and J usage is TRBJ1-4; TRBD1 matches at 10 bases. The CDR3 is 19 amino acids. V was pared by 9 bases and J by 6 bases, with 22 bases of the junction left unmatched. The CDR3 reads CASSKVPPSGTGAHEKLFF. The CDR3 DNA reads as TGTGCCAGTAGTAAGGTCCCTCCTTCCGGGACAGGGGCGCATGAAAAACTGTTTTTT.

This clonotype was observed a few times. This sequence joins TRBV7-9 and TRBJ2-1, with TRBD1 as a possible D gene (5 bases). Trimming removed 5 bases at V and 4 bases at J, with 15 bases between. Germline V CDR1 and CDR2: SEHNR, FQNEAQ (reference sequence). This CDR3 is built from 15 residues. The CDR3 loop reads CASSQTGTDYNEQFF. The DNA for the CDR3 is TGTGCCAGCAGCCAAACAGGCACCGATTACAATGAGCAGTTCTTC. Supplemented by reference TRBV7-9 and TRBJ2-1, the full variable domain reads DTGVSQNPRHKITKRGQNVTFRCDPISEHNRLYWYRQTLGQGPEFLTYFQNEAQLEKSRLLSDRFSAERPKGSFSTLEIQRTEQGDSAMYLCASSQTGTDYNEQFFGPGTRLTVL.

This clonotype was detected only a few times. The rearrangement joins TRBV7-9 to TRBJ1-4; a weak D match, TRBD1 (6 bases). The germline V gene has CDR1 SEHNR and CDR2 FQNEAQ (reference sequence). This CDR3 comprises 17 residues. The ends were cut back, 2 bases at V and 4 bases at J, with 17 bases in the middle. The CDR3 bases are TGTGCCAGCAGCTTACCCCGAAAGGACAGTTTTAATGAAAAACTGTTTTTT. Translating gives CASSLPRKDSFNEKLFF.

This sequence joins TRBV2 and TRBJ2-1; unclear D gene. Germline loops: CDR1 SNHLY, CDR2 FYNNEI. V lost 6 bases and J lost 7, with 10 bases in between. This CDR3 spans 12 amino acids. The CDR3 DNA reads TGTGCCAGCAGCTGGGTAGCAAATGAGCAGTTCTTC. Encoded protein: CASSWVANEQFF.

This chain joins TRBV5-1 and TRBJ1-2; TRBD1 matches 7 bases. Germline loops: CDR1 SGHRS, CDR2 YFSETQ. This CDR3 region has 18 residues. The trim removed 0 bases at V and 4 bases at J, leaving 15 bases unmatched. The CDR3, as DNA: TGCGCCAGCAGCTTGGCCGTGTCCCAGACAGGGCTCTCCTATGGCTACACCTTC. It codes for CASSLAVSQTGLSYGYTF.

This clonotype was found a few times. The J gene is TRBJ2-5, the V gene TRBV4-1, with D maybe TRBD2 (7 bases). V lost 0 bases to trimming and J lost 4 bases, with 15 bases between them. The V gene's germline CDR1 is MGHRA and CDR2 YSYEKL. The CDR3 spans 16 residues. DNA of the CDR3: TGCGCCAGCAGCCAAGAACGAGGGGGGGGCGGAGAGACCCAGTACTTC. Residues: CASSQERGGGGETQYF.

This clonotype was recorded a few times. V usage is TRBV6-5 and J usage is TRBJ2-5; D is possibly TRBD2 (6 bases). V lost 0 bases, J lost 7 bases, and 15 bases lay in between. CDR1 MNHEY and CDR2 SVGAGI come from the germline V gene. The CDR3 runs 15 residues. CDR3 in amino acids: CASSYSTDLGGTQYF. CDR3 DNA sequence: TGTGCCAGCAGTTACTCAACAGATCTCGGGGGGACCCAGTACTTC.

This clonotype was observed a handful of times. This rearrangement joins TRBV4-1 to TRBJ2-5; tentatively, D is TRBD1 or TRBD2 (6 bases each). The germline V gene has CDR1 MGHRA and CDR2 YSYEKL. This CDR3 spans 14 amino acids. V lost 5 bases and J 5 bases, leaving 15 bases between the germline ends. The CDR3 spells CASSWGAGMETQYF. The CDR3 DNA reads as TGCGCCAGCAGCTGGGGGGCCGGGATGGAGACCCAGTACTTC.

The V call is TRBV4-3, the J call TRBJ2-7, with 12 bases lining up with TRBD1. CDR1 and CDR2 from the germline V gene are LGHNA and YSLEER. V trimming: 0 bases; J trimming: 12 bases; junction bases outside the gene matches: 15. The CDR3 sequence is 17 residues long. As DNA, the CDR3 is TGCGCCAGCAGCCAAGATAGGGGGACAGGGGGCACCAATCGTCTGTACTTC. Its translation is CASSQDRGTGGTNRLYF.

Ten or more counts support this clonotype. The chain recombines TRBV24-1 with TRBJ2-7, with 8 bases identical to TRBD1. Trimming at V came to 4 bases and at J to 5 bases, leaving 3 bases not matched to a gene. Germline V gene sequence: CDR1 KGHDR, CDR2 SFDVKD. CDR3 size: 13 residues. CDR3 loop: CATSDAQGDEQYF. In DNA form, the CDR3 reads TGTGCCACCAGTGACGCACAGGGGGACGAGCAGTACTTC.

This clonotype has a handful of counts. CDR3 nucleotide sequence: TGTGCCAGCAGCAAAGGACAGGAGCAGTACTTC. The encoded protein is CASSKGQEQYF. The gene calls are TRBV21-1 and TRBJ2-7; the table assigns TRBD1, which was not confirmed against the DNA. TRBV21-1 counts as a pseudogene. The CDR3 spans 11 residues.

The V call is TRBV7-7, the J call TRBJ2-5, with 7 positions matching TRBD1. The CDR3 sequence is 16 residues long. Trimming removed 2 bases from V and 7 bases from J; junction bases left unmatched: 13. The germline CDR1 and CDR2 sequences are SSHAT and FNYEAQ (reference sequence). This CDR3 reads CASSLSTGLGSVTQYF. The CDR3 DNA sequence: TGTGCCAGCAGCTTATCGACAGGGCTGGGGTCTGTGACCCAGTACTTC.

This clonotype has a count of ten or more. This chain connects TRBV4-1 to TRBJ1-1, with a possible D match to TRBD1 (5 bases). V gave up 2 bases and J gave up 1 base, with 11 bases separating them. Germline CDR1 is MGHRA and CDR2 is YSYEKL. The CDR3 runs 15 residues. The CDR3 DNA is TGCGCCAGCAGCCAACAGGGTTGGGCGAACACTGAAGCTTTCTTT. Translated: CASSQQGWANTEAFF.

This clonotype was seen only a few times. The CDR3 DNA follows: TGTGCCAGCAGCTTAAAAAGGGGCTACGAGCAGTACTTC. Protein sequence: CASSLKRGYEQYF. The V gene is TRBV7-9, the J gene TRBJ2-7, with a possible D match to TRBD1 (5 bases). CDR1 SEHNR and CDR2 FQNEAQ come from the germline V gene (reference sequence). V dropped 2 bases and J dropped 3 bases, with 8 bases sitting between them. This CDR3 region has 13 residues.

This clonotype has a handful of counts. This sequence joins TRBV9 and TRBJ2-5; 7 bases align to TRBD2. The CDR3 sequence is 16 residues long. J lost 4 bases, V lost 0 bases, and 9 bases had no gene match. CDR1 is SGDLS and CDR2 is YYNGEE in the germline V gene. The CDR3 DNA reads TGTGCCAGCAGCGTAGGGGGAGCGGGGCGGGGAGAGACCCAGTACTTC. It is translated as CASSVGGAGRGETQYF.

This clonotype has a handful of counts. The CDR3 nucleotides read TGTGCCAGCAGCTTAGCGTTTCTAGTTGAGGGCAATGAGCAGTTCTTC. It codes for CASSLAFLVEGNEQFF. The rearrangement links TRBV7-8 to TRBJ2-1; a possible D gene is TRBD2 (5 bases). Trimming took 0 bases from V and 6 from J, leaving 15 bases between them. Germline V gives CDR1 SGHVS, CDR2 FQNEAQ. The CDR3 runs to 16 residues.

This clonotype occurred a few times. The J gene is TRBJ2-7, the V gene TRBV9; 9 bases are a match to TRBD1. The germline CDR1 and CDR2 sequences are SGDLS and YYNGEE. V shed 2 bases and J 1 base; nucleotides not matched to a gene: 4. This CDR3 contains 15 residues. This chain's CDR3 is CASSVGQGISYEQYF. In nucleotides, the CDR3 is TGTGCCAGCAGCGTCGGACAGGGGATTTCCTACGAGCAGTACTTC.

This clonotype was seen more than once but under ten times. The rearrangement links TRBV4-3 to TRBJ2-7, with TRBD2 matching over 8 bases. Per germline, CDR1 LGHNA and CDR2 YSLEER. CDR3 length: 15 residues. V lost 4 bases to trimming and J lost 7 bases; unmatched junction nucleotides: 12. In DNA, the CDR3 is TGCGCCAGCAGCCTATCCCGGGGGGGCATCGGGGAGCAGTACTTC. As protein: CASSLSRGGIGEQYF.

The V and J genes are TRBV7-8 and TRBJ2-2; 7 bases match TRBD1. The junction had 8 bases not matched to a gene; V was cut back by 3 bases and J by 7 bases. Germline V lookup: CDR1 SGHVS, CDR2 FQNEAQ. There are 15 residues in the CDR3. The CDR3 loop is CASSFARQGHGELFF. In DNA, the CDR3 is TGTGCCAGCAGCTTCGCCCGACAGGGCCACGGGGAGCTGTTTTTT.

J is TRBJ2-5 and V is TRBV14; weak D call: TRBD1 (5 bases). CDR3 length: 15 residues. CDR1 is SGHDN, CDR2 FVKESK, per germline. V lost 0 bases and J 5 bases, leaving 13 bases between the germline ends. The CDR3 DNA follows: TGTGCCAGCAGCCAAGAGGGGCGGCTAAGGGAGACCCAGTACTTC. It codes for CASSQEGRLRETQYF.

This rearrangement joins TRBV5-1 to TRBJ1-3, with TRBD1 matching 9 bases. The V gene's germline CDR1 is SGHRS and CDR2 YFSETQ. V shed 0 bases and J 2 bases; nucleotides not matched to a gene: 6. There are 17 residues in the CDR3. CDR3 region: CASSLGDRAVAGNTIYF. CDR3 bases: TGCGCCAGCAGCTTGGGGGACAGGGCGGTGGCTGGAAACACCATATATTTT.